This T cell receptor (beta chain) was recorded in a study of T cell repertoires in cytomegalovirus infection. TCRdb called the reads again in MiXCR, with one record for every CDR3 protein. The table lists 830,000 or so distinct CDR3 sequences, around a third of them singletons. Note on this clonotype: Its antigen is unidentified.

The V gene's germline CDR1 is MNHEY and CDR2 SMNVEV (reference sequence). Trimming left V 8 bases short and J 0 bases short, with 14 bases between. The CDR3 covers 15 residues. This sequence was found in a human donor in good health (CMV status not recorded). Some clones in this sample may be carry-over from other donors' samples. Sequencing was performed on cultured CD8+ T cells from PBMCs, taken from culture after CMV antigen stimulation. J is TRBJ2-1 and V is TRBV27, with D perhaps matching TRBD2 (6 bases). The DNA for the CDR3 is TGTGCCAGCTCTCGGGGGTGGAGCTCCTACAATGAGCAGTTCTTC. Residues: CASSRGWSSYNEQFF.